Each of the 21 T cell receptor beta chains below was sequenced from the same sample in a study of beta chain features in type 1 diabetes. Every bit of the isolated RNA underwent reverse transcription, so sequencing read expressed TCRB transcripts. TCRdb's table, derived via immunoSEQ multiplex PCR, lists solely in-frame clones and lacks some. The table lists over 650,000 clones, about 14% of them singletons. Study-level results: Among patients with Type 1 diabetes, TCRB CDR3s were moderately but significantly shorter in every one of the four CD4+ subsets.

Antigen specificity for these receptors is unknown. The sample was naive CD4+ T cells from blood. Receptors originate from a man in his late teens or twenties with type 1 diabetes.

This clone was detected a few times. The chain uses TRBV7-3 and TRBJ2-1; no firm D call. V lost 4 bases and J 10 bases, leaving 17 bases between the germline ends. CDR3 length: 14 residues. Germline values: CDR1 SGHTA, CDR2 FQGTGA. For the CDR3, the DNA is TGTGCCAGCAGCTCCCAGGAAATCCCTCAAGAGCAGTTCTTC. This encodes CASSSQEIPQEQFF.

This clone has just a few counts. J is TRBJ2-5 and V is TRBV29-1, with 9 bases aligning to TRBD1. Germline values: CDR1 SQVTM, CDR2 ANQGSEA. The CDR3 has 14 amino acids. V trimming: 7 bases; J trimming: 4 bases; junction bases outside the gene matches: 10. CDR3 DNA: TGCAGCGCCGAAGGGACAGGGCGTAGAGAGACCCAGTACTTC. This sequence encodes CSAEGTGRRETQYF. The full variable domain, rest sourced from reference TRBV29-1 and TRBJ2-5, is SAVISQKPSRDICQRGTSLTIQCQVDSQVTMMFWYRQQPGQSLTLIATANQGSEATYESGFVIDKFPISRPNLTFSTLTVSNMSPEDSSIYLCSAEGTGRRETQYFGPGTRLLVL.

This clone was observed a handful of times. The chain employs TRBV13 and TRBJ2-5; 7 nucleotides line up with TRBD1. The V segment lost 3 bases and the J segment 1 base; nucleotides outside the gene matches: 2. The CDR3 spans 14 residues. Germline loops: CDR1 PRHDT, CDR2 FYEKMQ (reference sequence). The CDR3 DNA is TGTGCCAGCAGCTTGACAGGGACCCAAGAGACCCAGTACTTC. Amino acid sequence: CASSLTGTQETQYF. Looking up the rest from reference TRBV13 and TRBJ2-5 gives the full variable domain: AAGVIQSPRHLIKEKRETATLKCYPIPRHDTVYWYQQGPGQDPQFLISFYEKMQSDKGSIPDRFSAQQFSDYHSELNMSSLELGDSALYFCASSLTGTQETQYFGPGTRLLVL.

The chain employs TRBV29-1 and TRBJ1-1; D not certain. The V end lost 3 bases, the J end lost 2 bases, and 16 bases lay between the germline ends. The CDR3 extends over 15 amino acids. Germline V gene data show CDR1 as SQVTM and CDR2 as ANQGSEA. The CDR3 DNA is TGCAGCGTTGACGACCCCGGACGCGGTAACACTGAAGCTTTCTTT. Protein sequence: CSVDDPGRGNTEAFF.

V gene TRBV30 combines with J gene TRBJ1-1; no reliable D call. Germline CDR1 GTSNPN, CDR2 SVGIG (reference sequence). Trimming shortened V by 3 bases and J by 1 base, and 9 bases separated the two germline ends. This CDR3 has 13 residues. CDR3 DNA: TGTGCCTGGAGCCGCAGCGGGAACACTGAAGCTTTCTTT. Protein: CAWSRSGNTEAFF.

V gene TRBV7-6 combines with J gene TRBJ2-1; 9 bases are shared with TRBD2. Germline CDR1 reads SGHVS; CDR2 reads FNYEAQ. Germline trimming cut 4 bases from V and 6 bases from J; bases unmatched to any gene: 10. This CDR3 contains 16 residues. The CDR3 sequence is CASSSMPGLASNEQFF. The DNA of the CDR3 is TGTGCCAGCAGCTCCATGCCGGGACTAGCTAGCAATGAGCAGTTCTTC.

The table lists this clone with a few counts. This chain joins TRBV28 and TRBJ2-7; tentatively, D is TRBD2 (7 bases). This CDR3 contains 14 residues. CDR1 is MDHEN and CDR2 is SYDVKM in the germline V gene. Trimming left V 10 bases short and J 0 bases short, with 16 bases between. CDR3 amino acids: CATQRGRGSYEQYF. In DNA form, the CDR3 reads TGTGCCACCCAGAGGGGGAGGGGCTCCTACGAGCAGTACTTC.

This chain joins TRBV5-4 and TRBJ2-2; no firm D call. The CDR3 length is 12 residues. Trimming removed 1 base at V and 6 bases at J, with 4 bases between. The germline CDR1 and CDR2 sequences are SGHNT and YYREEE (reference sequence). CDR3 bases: TGTGCCAGCAGCTTGACGGCCGGGGAGCTGTTTTTT. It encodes CASSLTAGELFF.

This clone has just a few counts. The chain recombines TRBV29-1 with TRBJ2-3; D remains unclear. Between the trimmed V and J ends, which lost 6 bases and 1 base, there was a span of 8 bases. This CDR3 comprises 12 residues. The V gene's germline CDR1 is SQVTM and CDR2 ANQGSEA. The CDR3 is CSVWLGTDTQYF. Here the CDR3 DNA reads TGCAGCGTCTGGTTGGGCACAGATACGCAGTATTTT.

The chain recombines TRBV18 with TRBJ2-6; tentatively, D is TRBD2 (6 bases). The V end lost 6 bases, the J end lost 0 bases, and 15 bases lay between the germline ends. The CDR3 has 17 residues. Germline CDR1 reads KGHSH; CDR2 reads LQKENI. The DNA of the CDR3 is TGTGCCAGCTCCCTCCGGGCGGGGATCTCTGGGGCCAACGTCCTGACTTTC. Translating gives CASSLRAGISGANVLTF.

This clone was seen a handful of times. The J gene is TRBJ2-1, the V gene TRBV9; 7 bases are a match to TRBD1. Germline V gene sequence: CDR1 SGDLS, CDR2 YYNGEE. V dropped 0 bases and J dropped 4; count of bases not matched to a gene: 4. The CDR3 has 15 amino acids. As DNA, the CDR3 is TGTGCCAGCAGCGTAGACACAGGGGCATACAATGAGCAGTTCTTC. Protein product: CASSVDTGAYNEQFF.

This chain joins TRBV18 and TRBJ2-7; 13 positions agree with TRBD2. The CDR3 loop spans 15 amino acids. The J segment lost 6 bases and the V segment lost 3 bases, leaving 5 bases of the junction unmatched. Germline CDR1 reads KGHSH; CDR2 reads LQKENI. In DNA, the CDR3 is TGTGCCAGCTCACCCGGAGGACTAGCGGGAGTCGAGCAGTACTTC. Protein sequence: CASSPGGLAGVEQYF.

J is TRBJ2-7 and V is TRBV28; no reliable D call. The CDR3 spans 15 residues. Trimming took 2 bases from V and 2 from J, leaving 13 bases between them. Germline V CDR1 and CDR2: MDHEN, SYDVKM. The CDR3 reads CASSLIGQAPYEQYF. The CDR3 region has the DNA TGTGCCAGCAGTTTAATAGGGCAGGCGCCCTACGAGCAGTACTTC.

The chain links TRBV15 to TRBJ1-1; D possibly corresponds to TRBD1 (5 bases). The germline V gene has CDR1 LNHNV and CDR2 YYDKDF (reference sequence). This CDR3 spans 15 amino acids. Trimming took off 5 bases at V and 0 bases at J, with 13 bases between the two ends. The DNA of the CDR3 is TGTGCCACCAGCTCCCGGGGGTTTTTGAACACTGAAGCTTTCTTT. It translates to CATSSRGFLNTEAFF. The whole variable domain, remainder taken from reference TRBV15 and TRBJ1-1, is DAMVIQNPRYQVTQFGKPVTLSCSQTLNHNVMYWYQQKSSQAPKLLFHYYDKDFNNEADTPDNFQSRRPNTSFCFLDIRSPGLGDTAMYLCATSSRGFLNTEAFFGQGTRLTVV.

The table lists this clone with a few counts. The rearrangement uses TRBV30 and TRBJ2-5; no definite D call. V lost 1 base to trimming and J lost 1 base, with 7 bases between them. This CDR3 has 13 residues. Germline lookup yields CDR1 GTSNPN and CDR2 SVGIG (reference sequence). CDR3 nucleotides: TGTGCCTGGAGTGAACATGTCCAAGAGACCCAGTACTTC. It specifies CAWSEHVQETQYF.

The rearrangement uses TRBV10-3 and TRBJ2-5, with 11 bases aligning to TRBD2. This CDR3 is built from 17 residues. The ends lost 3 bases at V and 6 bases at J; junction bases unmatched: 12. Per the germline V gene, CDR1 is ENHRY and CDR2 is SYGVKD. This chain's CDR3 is CAISDGSGRADGKTQYF. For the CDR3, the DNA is TGTGCCATCAGTGATGGTAGCGGGAGGGCCGATGGGAAGACCCAGTACTTC.

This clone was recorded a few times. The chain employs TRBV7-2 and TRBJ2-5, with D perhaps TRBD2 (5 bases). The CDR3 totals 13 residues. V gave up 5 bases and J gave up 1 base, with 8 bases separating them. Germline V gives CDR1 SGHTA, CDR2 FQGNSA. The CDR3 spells CASSVRVQETQYF. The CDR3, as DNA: TGTGCCAGCAGCGTGCGGGTCCAAGAGACCCAGTACTTC.

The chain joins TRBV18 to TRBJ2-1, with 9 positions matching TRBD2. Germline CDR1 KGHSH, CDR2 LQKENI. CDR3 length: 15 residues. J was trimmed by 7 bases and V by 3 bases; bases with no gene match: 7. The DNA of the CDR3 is TGTGCCAGCTCACCGAGGCGGGAGGGCCGGAATGAGCAGTTCTTC. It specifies CASSPRREGRNEQFF.

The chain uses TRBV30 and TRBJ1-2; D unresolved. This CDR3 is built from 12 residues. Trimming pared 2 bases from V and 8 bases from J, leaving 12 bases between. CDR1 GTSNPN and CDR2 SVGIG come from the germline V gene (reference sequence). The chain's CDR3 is CAWSNRPIGYTF. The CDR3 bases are TGTGCCTGGAGTAACCGACCTATAGGCTACACCTTC.

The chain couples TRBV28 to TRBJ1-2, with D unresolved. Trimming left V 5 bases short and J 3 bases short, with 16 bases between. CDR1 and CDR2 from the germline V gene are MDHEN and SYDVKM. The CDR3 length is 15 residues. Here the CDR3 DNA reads TGTGCCAGCAGTCCCCCAGCAGCGCTGGACTATGGCTACACCTTC. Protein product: CASSPPAALDYGYTF.

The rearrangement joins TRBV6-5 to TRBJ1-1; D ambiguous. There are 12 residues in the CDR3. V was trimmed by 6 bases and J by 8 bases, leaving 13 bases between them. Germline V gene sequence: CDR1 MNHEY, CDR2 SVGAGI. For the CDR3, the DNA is TGTGCCAGCAGCCAGTCACTGGGGGAAGCTTTCTTT. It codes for CASSQSLGEAFF.